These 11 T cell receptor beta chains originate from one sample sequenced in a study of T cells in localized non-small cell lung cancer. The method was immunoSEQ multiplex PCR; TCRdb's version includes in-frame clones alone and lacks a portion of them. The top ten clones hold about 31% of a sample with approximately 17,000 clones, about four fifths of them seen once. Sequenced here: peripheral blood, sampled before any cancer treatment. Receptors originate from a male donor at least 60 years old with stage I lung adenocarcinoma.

CDR3 DNA: TGTGCCAGCAGCGTCGGCCCAGGGCCATATGGCTACACCTTC. Amino acids: CASSVGPGPYGYTF. This chain connects TRBV5-4 to TRBJ1-2; D is perhaps TRBD1 (5 bases). The CDR3 is 14 amino acids. Per the germline V gene, CDR1 is SGHNT and CDR2 is YYREEE (reference sequence). The V end was cut by 4 bases, the J end by 5 bases, with 15 bases between.

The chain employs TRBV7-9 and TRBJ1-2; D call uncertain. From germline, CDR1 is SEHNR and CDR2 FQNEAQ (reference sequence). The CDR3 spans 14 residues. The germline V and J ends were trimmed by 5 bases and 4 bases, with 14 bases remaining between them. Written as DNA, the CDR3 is TGTGCCAGCAGCGACGAGAGAGTTGGCTATGGCTACACCTTC. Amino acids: CASSDERVGYGYTF.

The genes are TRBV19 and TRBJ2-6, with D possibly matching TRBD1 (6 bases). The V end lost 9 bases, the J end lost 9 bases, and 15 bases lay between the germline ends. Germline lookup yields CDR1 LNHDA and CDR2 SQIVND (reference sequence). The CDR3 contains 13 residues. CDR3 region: CASRDNSLNVLTF. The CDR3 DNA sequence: TGTGCCAGCCGGGACAATAGCCTCAACGTCCTGACTTTC.

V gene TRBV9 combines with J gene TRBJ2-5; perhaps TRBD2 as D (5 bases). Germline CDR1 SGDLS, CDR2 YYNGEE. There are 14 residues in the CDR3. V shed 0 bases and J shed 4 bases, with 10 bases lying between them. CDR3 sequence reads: CASSVASAGETQYF. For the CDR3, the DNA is TGTGCCAGCAGCGTAGCCTCCGCGGGAGAGACCCAGTACTTC.

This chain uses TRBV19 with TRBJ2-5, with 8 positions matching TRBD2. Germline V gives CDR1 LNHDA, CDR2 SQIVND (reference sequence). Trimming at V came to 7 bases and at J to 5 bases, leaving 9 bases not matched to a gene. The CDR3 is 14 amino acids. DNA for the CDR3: TGTGCCAGTAAACCGGGACTAGTAGATGAGACCCAGTACTTC. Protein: CASKPGLVDETQYF. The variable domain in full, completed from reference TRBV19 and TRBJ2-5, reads DGGITQSPKYLFRKEGQNVTLSCEQNLNHDAMYWYRQDPGQGLRLIYYSQIVNDFQKGDIAEGYSVSREKKESFPLTVTSAQKNPTAFYLCASKPGLVDETQYFGPGTRLLVL.

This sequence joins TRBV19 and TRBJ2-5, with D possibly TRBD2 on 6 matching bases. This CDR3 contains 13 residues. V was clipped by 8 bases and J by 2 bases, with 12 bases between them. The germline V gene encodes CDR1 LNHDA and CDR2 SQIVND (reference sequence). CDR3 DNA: TGTGCCAGTCGGCGGGATCCTCAAGAGACCCAGTACTTC. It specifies CASRRDPQETQYF.

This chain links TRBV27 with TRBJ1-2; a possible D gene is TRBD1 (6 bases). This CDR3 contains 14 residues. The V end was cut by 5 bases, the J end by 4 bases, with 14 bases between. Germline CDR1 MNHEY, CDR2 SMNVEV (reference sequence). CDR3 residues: CASSPGASTYGYTF. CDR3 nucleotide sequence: TGTGCCAGCAGTCCAGGGGCGTCTACCTATGGCTACACCTTC.

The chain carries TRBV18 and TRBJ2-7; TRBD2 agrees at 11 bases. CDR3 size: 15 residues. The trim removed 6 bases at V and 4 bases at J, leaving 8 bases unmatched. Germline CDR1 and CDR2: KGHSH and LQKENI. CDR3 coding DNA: TGTGCCAGCTCCCAGGGACTAGCGGAACTATACGAGCAGTACTTC. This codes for CASSQGLAELYEQYF.

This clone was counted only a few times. Here the CDR3 reads CASGLGWFQAGELFF. CDR3 DNA: TGTGCTAGTGGTTTGGGGTGGTTTCAGGCCGGGGAGCTGTTTTTT. The chain combines TRBV12-5 with TRBJ2-2; D gene unclear. Trimming took 1 base from V and 6 from J, leaving 12 bases between them. This CDR3 region has 15 residues. CDR1 and CDR2 from the germline V gene are LGHNT and FRNRAP.

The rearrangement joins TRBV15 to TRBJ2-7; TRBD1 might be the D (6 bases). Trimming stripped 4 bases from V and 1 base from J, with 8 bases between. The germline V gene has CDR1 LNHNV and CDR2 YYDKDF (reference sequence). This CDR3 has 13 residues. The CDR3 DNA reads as TGTGCCACCAGCACCGGACAGTCCTACGAGCAGTACTTC. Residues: CATSTGQSYEQYF.

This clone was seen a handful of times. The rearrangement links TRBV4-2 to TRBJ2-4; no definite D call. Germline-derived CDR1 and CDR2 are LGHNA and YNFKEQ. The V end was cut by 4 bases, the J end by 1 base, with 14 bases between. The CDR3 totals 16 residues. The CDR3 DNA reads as TGTGCCAGCAGCCCAAGTGGCGCTGGGGCCAAAAACATTCAGTACTTC. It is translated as CASSPSGAGAKNIQYF.